These 10 T cell receptor beta chains originate from one sample sequenced in a study of Graves' ophthalmopathy and Graves' hyperthyroidism. Amplified TCR beta CDR3 regions were obtained using RNA transcripts as template. First-round RT-PCR employed HTBI primers, with a second-round multiplex PCR after it. In TCRdb, the multiplex PCR reads were re-called with MiXCR into one record per CDR3 protein. The data hold 650,000 to 900,000 distinct CDR3 sequences, with 40% observed a single time. The sequenced sample consisted of peripheral blood. These receptors were taken from an adult man with Graves' ophthalmopathy.

The genes are TRBV6-1 and TRBJ1-5; D may be TRBD1 (6 bases). The CDR3 is 16 amino acids. Germline CDR1 is MNHNS and CDR2 is SASEGT. Trimming took off 1 base at V and 6 bases at J, with 16 bases between the two ends. In DNA, the CDR3 is TGTGCCAGCAGTGAAGAAAGGGGGGGGGTTGGTCAGCCCCAGCATTTT. Protein sequence: CASSEERGGVGQPQHF.

The genes are TRBV20-1 and TRBJ2-6; D may be TRBD1 or TRBD2 (5 bases each). This CDR3 is 15 amino acids long. Germline lookup yields CDR1 DFQATT and CDR2 SNEGSKA (reference sequence). The ends were cut back, 5 bases at V and 1 base at J, with 12 bases in the middle. The CDR3 here is CSASPGPSGANVLTF. The DNA of the CDR3 is TGCAGTGCTTCACCGGGACCTTCTGGGGCCAACGTCCTGACTTTC.

This clonotype showed up many times. The chain employs TRBV7-2 and TRBJ2-5; 15 bases are a match to TRBD2. Looked up from germline, CDR1 is SGHTA and CDR2 is FQGNSA. Germline trimming cut 4 bases from V and 4 bases from J; bases unmatched to any gene: 4. The CDR3 runs 16 residues. The CDR3 DNA follows: TGTGCCAGCAGCTCGGGACTAGCGGGGGGTTCAGAGACCCAGTACTTC. Translated, it gives CASSSGLAGGSETQYF.

Regarding this clonotype: The conserved closing phenylalanine or tryptophan is absent in this CDR3, likely reflecting a read error. The V gene is TRBV20-1, the J gene TRBJ1-6, with 7 bases that match TRBD1. The germline CDR1 and CDR2 sequences are DFQATT and SNEGSKA (reference sequence). The J segment lost 2 bases and the V segment lost 6 bases, leaving 7 bases of the junction unmatched. The CDR3 covers 15 residues. CDR3 nucleotides: TGCAGTGCCCCAGGGGGGAATGCCTATAATTCACCCCTCCACCTT. Its protein product is CSAPGGNAYNSPLHL.

The J gene is TRBJ2-7, the V gene TRBV11-1, with TRBD2 matching 7 bases. The CDR3 totals 14 residues. Trimming removed 6 bases from V and 7 bases from J; junction bases left unmatched: 12. The germline V gene encodes CDR1 SGHAT and CDR2 FQDESV (reference sequence). This chain's CDR3 is CASRRTGGGREQYF. The CDR3 DNA is TGTGCCAGCAGACGGACGGGAGGCGGTCGGGAGCAGTACTTC.

This clonotype has a count of ten or more. Written as DNA, the CDR3 is TGTGCCAGCAGCGGAGGGGCTCATAATTCACCCCTCCACTTT. Its translation: CASSGGAHNSPLHF. The chain joins TRBV7-2 to TRBJ1-6; D possibly corresponds to TRBD1 (5 bases). The CDR3 is made up of 14 amino acids. Per germline, CDR1 SGHTA and CDR2 FQGNSA. The V end lost 5 bases, the J end lost 5 bases, and 10 bases lay between the germline ends.

This chain joins TRBV7-2 and TRBJ1-4; weak D call: TRBD1 (6 bases). Germline V gene sequence: CDR1 SGHTA, CDR2 FQGNSA. Trimming stripped 7 bases from V and 7 bases from J, with 19 bases between. The CDR3 totals 15 residues. The CDR3 DNA sequence: TGTGCCAGCAAGGGGAGAGGGGCAGGGGTTGAAAAACTGTTTTTT. This gives the protein CASKGRGAGVEKLFF.

This chain joins TRBV6-4 and TRBJ1-4; D is unclear. The CDR3 length is 10 residues. V was shortened by 8 bases and J by 5 bases, with 3 bases between the two germline ends. Germline CDR1 is MRHNA and CDR2 is SNTAGT. The CDR3 region is CASGNEKLFF. CDR3 nucleotides: TGTGCCAGCGGAAATGAAAAACTGTTTTTT.

The chain carries TRBV7-9 and TRBJ2-5, with TRBD1 matching 9 bases. Germline V gene lookup returns CDR1 SEHNR and CDR2 FQNEAQ (reference sequence). This CDR3 has 16 amino acids. V gave up 2 bases and J gave up 5 bases; unmatched junction bases: 9. The DNA of the CDR3 is TGTGCCAGCAGCTTAATAGCCAACAGGGGGCTGGAGACCCAGTACTTC. As protein: CASSLIANRGLETQYF. Looking up the rest from reference TRBV7-9 and TRBJ2-5 gives the full variable domain: DTGVSQNPRHKITKRGQNVTFRCDPISEHNRLYWYRQTLGQGPEFLTYFQNEAQLEKSRLLSDRFSAERPKGSFSTLEIQRTEQGDSAMYLCASSLIANRGLETQYFGPGTRLLVL.

This clonotype was recorded a few times. V gene TRBV19 combines with J gene TRBJ1-5; D gene uncertain. CDR3 size: 15 residues. The germline V gene encodes CDR1 LNHDA and CDR2 SQIVND (reference sequence). The germline V and J ends were trimmed by 3 bases and 1 base, with 10 bases remaining between them. CDR3 in amino acids: CASSMWVGSNQPQHF. CDR3 DNA sequence: TGTGCCAGTAGTATGTGGGTAGGGAGCAATCAGCCCCAGCATTTT.